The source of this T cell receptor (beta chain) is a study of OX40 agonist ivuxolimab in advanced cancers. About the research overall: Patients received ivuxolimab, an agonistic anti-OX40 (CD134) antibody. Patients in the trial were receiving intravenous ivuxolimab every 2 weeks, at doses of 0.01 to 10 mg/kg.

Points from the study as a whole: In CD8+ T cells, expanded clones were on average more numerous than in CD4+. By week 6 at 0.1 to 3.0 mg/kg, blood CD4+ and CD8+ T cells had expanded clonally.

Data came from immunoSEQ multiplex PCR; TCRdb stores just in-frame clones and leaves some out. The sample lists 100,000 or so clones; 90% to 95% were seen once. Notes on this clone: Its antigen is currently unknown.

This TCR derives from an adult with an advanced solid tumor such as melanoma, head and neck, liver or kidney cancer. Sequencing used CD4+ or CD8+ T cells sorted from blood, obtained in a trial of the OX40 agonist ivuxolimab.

The chain's CDR3 is CASSLGRSYGYTF. CDR3 nucleotides: TGTGCCAGCAGCTTAGGGAGGAGCTATGGCTACACCTTC. This chain uses TRBV11-3 with TRBJ1-2, with D hard to call. The CDR3 runs 13 residues. Between the trimmed V and J ends, which lost 1 base and 4 bases, there was a span of 7 bases. Germline lookup yields CDR1 SGHNT and CDR2 YENEEA.